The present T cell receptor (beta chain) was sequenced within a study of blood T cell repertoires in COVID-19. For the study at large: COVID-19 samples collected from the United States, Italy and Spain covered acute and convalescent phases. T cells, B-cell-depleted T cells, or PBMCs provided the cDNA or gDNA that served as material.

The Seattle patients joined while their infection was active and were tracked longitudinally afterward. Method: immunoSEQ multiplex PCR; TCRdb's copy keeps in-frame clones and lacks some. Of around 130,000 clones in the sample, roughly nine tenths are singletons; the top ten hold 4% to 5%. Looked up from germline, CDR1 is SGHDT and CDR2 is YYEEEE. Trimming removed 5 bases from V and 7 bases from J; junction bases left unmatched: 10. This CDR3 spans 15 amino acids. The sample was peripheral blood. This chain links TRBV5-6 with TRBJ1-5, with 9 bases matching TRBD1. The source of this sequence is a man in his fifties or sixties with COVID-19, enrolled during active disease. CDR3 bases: TGTGCCAGCAGTCCCTTACGACAGGGGGGACAGCCCCAGCATTTT. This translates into CASSPLRQGGQPQHF.